The 9 T cell receptor beta chains below were found in one sample sequenced in a study of neurological immune-mediated disorders. Each CDR3 protein gets one entry after TCRdb re-called the 5' RACE reads with MiXCR. Altogether about 74,000 distinct CDR3 sequences are present, 5.2% being singletons, with the ten largest covering approximately 7.4%. Sequences were obtained from PBMCs. These receptors originate from a man aged 18 to 35 with multiple sclerosis.

This clonotype was found many times. J is TRBJ1-5 and V is TRBV5-1, with unresolved D. Germline loops: CDR1 SGHRS, CDR2 YFSETQ. The length of the CDR3 is 15 residues. V was pared by 0 bases and J by 0 bases, with 7 bases between. CDR3 protein: CASSLAGISNQPQHF. CDR3 DNA: TGCGCCAGCAGCTTGGCCGGGATTAGCAATCAGCCCCAGCATTTT.

Concerning this clonotype: Germline and junction disagree at one end, which may indicate a read error. This chain's CDR3 is CASSQLGYSPLNF. Here the CDR3 DNA reads TGTGCCAGCAGTCAACTGGGTTATTCACCCCTCAACTTT. The chain recombines TRBV6-5 with TRBJ1-6; D not resolved. This CDR3 has 13 residues. CDR1 is MNHEY and CDR2 is SVGAGI in the germline V gene.

This clonotype was counted ten times or more. V and J are TRBV5-6 and TRBJ2-1, with D unclear. Germline CDR1 is SGHDT and CDR2 is YYEEEE. The V end was cut by 0 bases, the J end by 8 bases, with 3 bases between. The CDR3 totals 11 residues. CDR3: CASSLEYEQFF. The CDR3 DNA reads as TGTGCCAGCAGCTTGGAATATGAGCAGTTCTTC.

This clonotype appeared many times. The rearrangement links TRBV7-2 to TRBJ2-7, with a possible D match to TRBD2 (6 bases). The CDR3 runs to 16 residues. Trimming shortened V by 1 base and J by 2 bases, and 15 bases separated the two germline ends. Looked up from germline, CDR1 is SGHTA and CDR2 is FQGNSA. Here the CDR3 DNA reads TGTGCCAGCAGCTTAGGAGGGCCCTCGGGGGCCTACGAGCAGTACTTC. It codes for CASSLGGPSGAYEQYF.

Many counts were recorded for this clonotype. J is TRBJ2-7 and V is TRBV20-1; 10 nucleotides align to TRBD2. The J segment lost 4 bases and the V segment lost 6 bases, leaving 9 bases of the junction unmatched. CDR1 DFQATT and CDR2 SNEGSKA come from the germline V gene (reference sequence). This CDR3 is built from 14 residues. CDR3 residues: CSAHASGSRYEQYF. CDR3 sequence (DNA): TGCAGTGCGCACGCTAGCGGGAGCCGGTACGAGCAGTACTTC.

This clonotype was picked up many times. V and J are TRBV20-1 and TRBJ2-1; 12 bases match TRBD2. This CDR3 is 15 amino acids long. V lost 2 bases and J lost 6; bases outside the gene matches: 5. Per germline, CDR1 DFQATT and CDR2 SNEGSKA (reference sequence). In DNA form, the CDR3 reads TGCAGTGCTAGACGACTAGCGGGAGATTCCAATGAGCAGTTCTTC. This codes for CSARRLAGDSNEQFF.

The sample holds many counts of this clonotype. The chain recombines TRBV4-3 with TRBJ2-1; D perhaps matches TRBD2 (5 bases). CDR1 LGHNA and CDR2 YSLEER come from the germline V gene. CDR3 length: 15 amino acids. V was cut by 3 bases and J by 1 base, with 10 bases left in between. CDR3 DNA sequence: TGCGCCAGCAGCCAGAGGGCCGAATCCTACAATGAGCAGTTCTTC. Protein: CASSQRAESYNEQFF.

This clonotype appeared many times. This rearrangement joins TRBV3-1 to TRBJ1-1; no reliable D call. The germline V gene encodes CDR1 LGHDT and CDR2 YNNKEL (reference sequence). The ends were cut back, 3 bases at V and 3 bases at J, with 11 bases in the middle. The CDR3 runs to 14 residues. CDR3 sequence reads: CASSQFSGDTEAFF. CDR3 in DNA: TGTGCCAGCAGCCAGTTCAGTGGGGACACTGAAGCTTTCTTT.

This clonotype was detected many times. J is TRBJ2-3 and V is TRBV20-1; TRBD1 matches at 9 bases. The CDR3 contains 15 residues. Germline V gives CDR1 DFQATT, CDR2 SNEGSKA (reference sequence). The trim removed 3 bases at V and 6 bases at J, leaving 10 bases unmatched. CDR3 loop: CSASKGTGTRDTQYF. DNA of the CDR3: TGCAGTGCTAGTAAAGGGACAGGGACCCGGGATACGCAGTATTTT.